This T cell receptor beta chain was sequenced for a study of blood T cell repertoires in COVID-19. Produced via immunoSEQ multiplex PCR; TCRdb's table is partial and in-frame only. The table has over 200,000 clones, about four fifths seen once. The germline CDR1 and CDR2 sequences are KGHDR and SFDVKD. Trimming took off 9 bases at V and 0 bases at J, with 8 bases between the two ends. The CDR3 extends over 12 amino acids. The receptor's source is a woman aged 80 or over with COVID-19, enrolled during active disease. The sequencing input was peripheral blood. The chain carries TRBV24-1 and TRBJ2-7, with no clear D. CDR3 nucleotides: TGTGCCACCTGTCGTCTCTCCTACGAGCAGTACTTC. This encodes CATCRLSYEQYF.